The present entry profiles one T cell receptor beta chain with its context. The source of the sample is a study of blood T cell repertoires in COVID-19. Across the study: Sites in the United States, Italy and Spain provided acute and convalescent COVID-19 samples.

The cohort comprised adults aged roughly 18 to 95 years residing in 20 to 30 US areas. Cohort assignment relied on participant-reported clinical history. Germline V gene data show CDR1 as GTSNPN and CDR2 as SVGIG (reference sequence). The CDR3 runs to 15 residues. The V gene end was trimmed by 4 bases and the J gene end by 2 bases; junction bases not matched to a gene: 8. Generated by immunoSEQ multiplex PCR, the TCRdb table keeps only in-frame clones and is missing some. The sample yields about 240,000 clones, 86% seen once. The material sequenced was PBMCs or T cells enriched from blood (not recorded which). The rearrangement links TRBV30 to TRBJ2-3, with 8 bases fitting TRBD2. This TCR came from a middle-aged woman with acute COVID-19. The CDR3 loop reads CAWILLAAYTDTQYF. Written as DNA, the CDR3 is TGTGCCTGGATCCTACTAGCGGCGTACACAGATACGCAGTATTTT.